The next 5 T cell receptor beta chains were all read from a single sample in a study of Graves' ophthalmopathy and Graves' hyperthyroidism. Beta-chain TCR CDR3 regions were amplified from RNA transcripts. First-round RT-PCR used HTBI primers; second-round multiplex PCR followed. Each CDR3 protein gets one entry after TCRdb re-called the multiplex PCR reads with MiXCR. The sample contains fewer than 250,000 distinct CDR3 sequences, over 25% of which appear only once. The sample was peripheral blood. The receptors were gathered from a middle-aged man with Graves' ophthalmopathy.

This clonotype was recorded at least ten times. The V and J genes are TRBV27 and TRBJ2-7; 9 positions agree with TRBD2. Germline V gene sequence: CDR1 MNHEY, CDR2 SMNVEV (reference sequence). The CDR3 consists of 16 residues. V gave up 2 bases and J gave up 2 bases; unmatched junction bases: 7. CDR3 bases: TGTGCCAGCAGTTTAAGTATGGGACTAGCCCCCTACGAGCAGTACTTC. Amino acid sequence: CASSLSMGLAPYEQYF.

The chain has TRBV12-3 or TRBV12-4 and TRBJ1-5; no definite D call. The CDR3 loop spans 15 amino acids. V was cut by 4 bases and J by 7 bases, with 17 bases left in between. The CDR3 spells CASSSGEVRTQPQHF. For the CDR3, the DNA is TGTGCCAGCAGTTCCGGCGAGGTAAGGACGCAGCCCCAGCATTTT.

This clonotype was counted ten times or more. The rearrangement links TRBV7-9 to TRBJ1-2; TRBD1 is a possible D gene (5 bases). This CDR3 has 15 amino acids. The germline V and J ends were trimmed by 1 base and 4 bases, with 13 bases remaining between them. The germline V gene encodes CDR1 SEHNR and CDR2 FQNEAQ (reference sequence). The CDR3 DNA sequence: TGTGCCAGCAGCTTAGAAGGGGCGGTAAGCTATGGCTACACCTTC. Its protein is CASSLEGAVSYGYTF.

This clonotype was counted many times. The chain carries TRBV3-1 and TRBJ1-3; TRBD1 is a possible D gene (5 bases). This CDR3 contains 14 residues. Trimming cost V 4 bases and J 0 bases, with 7 bases left between them. Germline CDR1 and CDR2: LGHDT and YNNKEL (reference sequence). The CDR3 nucleotides are TGTGCCAGCAGCCGTGGGGCCTCTGGAAACACCATATATTTT. This encodes CASSRGASGNTIYF.

The sample holds a few counts of this clonotype. V usage is TRBV10-3 and J usage is TRBJ2-5; D unclear. CDR1 and CDR2 from the germline V gene are ENHRY and SYGVKD. V lost 2 bases, J lost 4 bases, and 14 bases lay in between. The CDR3 totals 15 residues. The DNA for the CDR3 is TGTGCCATCAGTGAGCGTGGTAGGGTTCCAGAGACCCAGTACTTC. Residues: CAISERGRVPETQYF.